This is a list of T cell receptor gamma chains from one sample in a study of Vδ1+ human thymocytes. TCRdb re-called the multiplex PCR reads via CATT. Of about 23,000 gamma-chain clones in the sample, 12% to 15% are singletons; the top ten hold 1.9%. Sequenced material: Vdelta1+ gamma-delta thymocytes from the thymus. The receptors come from a child under three years old who had congenital heart surgery. CDR3s include the opening cysteine and the closing phenylalanine or tryptophan. The size entry is marked missing in some rows and otherwise reads once, few, many or a size class.

13 TRGJ1/TRGJ2 TRGV4 . CATWNGTYYKKLF TGTGCCACCTGGAATGGGACCTATTATAAGAAACTCTTT
13 TRGJP1 TRGV8 . CATWVGTGWFKIF TGTGCCACCTGGGTTGGGACTGGTTGGTTCAAGATATTT
11 TRGJ1/TRGJ2 TRGV5 . CATWDSPGKLF TGTGCCACCTGGGACAGTCCAGGGAAACTCTTT
13 TRGJ1/TRGJ2 TRGV4 . CATWNGPPYKKLF TGTGCCACCTGGAATGGGCCCCCTTATAAGAAACTCTTT
13 TRGJ1/TRGJ2 TRGV9 . CALWEAAPYKKLF TGTGCCTTGTGGGAGGCCGCCCCTTATAAGAAACTCTTT
13 TRGJ1/TRGJ2 TRGV4 . CATWKGLDYKKLF TGTGCCACCTGGAAGGGGTTGGATTATAAGAAACTCTTT
16 TRGJ1/TRGJ2 TRGV3 few CATWGRPCCGYYKKLF TGTGCCACCTGGGGCAGGCCGTGTTGCGGTTATTATAAGAAACTCTTT
13 TRGJ1/TRGJ2 TRGV4 . CATWNSLGYKKLF TGTGCCACCTGGAATTCGCTTGGTTATAAGAAACTCTTT
13 TRGJ1/TRGJ2 TRGV4 few CATWDRVYYKKLF TGTGCCACCTGGGATCGGGTCTATTATAAGAAACTCTTT
12 TRGJ1/TRGJ2 TRGV4 . CATWRRGYKKLF TGTGCCACCTGGCGCCGGGGTTATAAGAAACTCTTT
15 TRGJ1/TRGJ2 TRGV9 few CALWEAPRNYYKKLF TGTGCCTTGTGGGAGGCCCCGAGGAATTATTATAAGAAACTCTTT
11 TRGJP1 TRGV8 few CATTPRWFKIF TGTGCCACTACCCCCCGTTGGTTCAAGATATTT
16 TRGJ1/TRGJ2 TRGV3 . CATWDRVGLNYYKKLF TGTGCCACCTGGGACAGGGTCGGATTGAATTATTATAAGAAACTCTTT
17 TRGJP2 TRGV3 few CATWDRSPYSSDWIKTF TGTGCCACCTGGGACAGGTCCCCCTATAGTAGTGATTGGATCAAGACGTTT
13 TRGJ1/TRGJ2 TRGV4 . CATWDGLSHKKLF TGTGCCACCTGGGATGGTCTCAGTCATAAGAAACTCTTT
13 TRGJ1/TRGJ2 TRGV9 medium-sized CALWEANYYKKLF TGTGCCTTGTGGGAAGCGAATTATTATAAGAAACTCTTT
11 TRGJ1/TRGJ2 TRGV3 . CATWDRHLGVF TGTGCCACCTGGGACAGGCACCTGGGGGTCTTT
13 TRGJ1/TRGJ2 TRGV4 . CATWDGTPLKKLF TGTGCCACCTGGGATGGGACCCCCCTAAAGAAACTCTTT
14 TRGJP2 TRGV9 . CALWEPRGDWIKTF TGTGCCTTGTGGGAGCCAAGGGGTGATTGGATCAAGACGTTT
12 TRGJ1/TRGJ2 TRGV8 few CATWTYYYKKLF TGTGCCACCTGGACATACTATTATAAGAAACTCTTT
10 TRGJ1/TRGJ2 TRGV8 medium-sized CATWDREKLF TGTGCCACCTGGGATAGGGAGAAACTCTTT
15 TRGJ1/TRGJ2 TRGV4 . CATWDGASPYYKKLF TGTGCCACCTGGGATGGGGCATCTCCTTATTATAAGAAACTCTTT
12 TRGJP2 TRGV2 . CATWDPAWIKTF TGTGCCACCTGGGACCCGGCTTGGATCAAGACGTTT
14 TRGJ1/TRGJ2 TRGV8 . CATWDCPAGYKKLF TGTGCCACCTGGGATTGCCCCGCGGGCTATAAGAAACTCTTT
14 TRGJ1/TRGJ2 TRGV4 . CATWNGSDYYKKLF TGTGCCACCTGGAATGGATCGGATTATTATAAGAAACTCTTT
11 TRGJ1/TRGJ2 TRGV9 medium-sized CALWEVHQKLF TGTGCCTTGTGGGAGGTGCATCAGAAACTCTTT
15 TRGJ1/TRGJ2 TRGV2 . CATWDGPGNYYKKLF TGTGCCACCTGGGACGGGCCGGGGAATTATTATAAGAAACTCTTT
14 TRGJ1/TRGJ2 TRGV5 . CATWDSQPYYKKLF TGTGCCACCTGGGACAGCCAACCTTATTATAAGAAACTCTTT
14 TRGJ1/TRGJ2 TRGV4 few CATWDGSDYYKKLF TGCGCCACCTGGGATGGGTCTGATTATTATAAGAAACTCTTT
13 TRGJ1/TRGJ2 TRGV9 few CALWEDPYYKKLF TGTGCCTTGTGGGAGGACCCTTATTATAAGAAACTCTTT
14 TRGJ1/TRGJ2 TRGV8 few CATWDRKNYYKKLF TGTGCCACCTGGGATAGGAAGAATTATTATAAGAAACTCTTT
14 TRGJ1/TRGJ2 TRGV3 few CATWDRPDSNKKLF TGTGCCACCTGGGACAGGCCTGACTCAAATAAGAAACTCTTT
12 TRGJ1/TRGJ2 TRGV8 few CATWDRPRKKLF TGTGCCACCTGGGATAGGCCCCGTAAGAAACTCTTT
11 TRGJ1/TRGJ2 TRGV4 few CATWVCYKKLF TGTGCCACCTGGGTTTGCTATAAGAAACTCTTT
11 TRGJ1/TRGJ2 TRGV3 . CATWDRPKKLF TGTGCCACCTGGGATAGGCCTAAGAAACTCTTT
13 TRGJ1/TRGJ2 TRGV9 few CALWEVVNYKKLF TGTGCCTTGTGGGAGGTGGTAAATTATAAGAAACTCTTT
16 TRGJ1/TRGJ2 TRGV9 few CALWEVQGKRWGRKLF TGTGCCTTGTGGGAGGTGCAGGGTAAAAGATGGGGTAGGAAACTCTTT
13 TRGJ1/TRGJ2 TRGV2 . CATWDGPPYKKLF TGTGCCACCTGGGACGGGCCGCCTTATAAGAAACTCTTT
14 TRGJ1/TRGJ2 TRGV3 few CATWDRIPHGKKLF TGTGCCACCTGGGACAGGATACCCCACGGTAAGAAACTCTTT